The 28 T cell receptor beta chains below come from one sample, sequenced in a study of tumor and adjacent non-tumor tissue in lung cancer. RNA was extracted from bulk tissue without any cell sorting. Three rounds of nested PCR, following a modified ARM-PCR protocol, produced the TCRbeta library. A single record per CDR3 protein comes from TCRdb applying MiXCR to the multiplex PCR reads. The table shows some 84,000 distinct CDR3 sequences, with around two thirds occurring only once. What was sequenced was lung tumor tissue. The receptor set was obtained from a man between 65 and 79 years old with non-small cell lung cancer.

In the case of this clonotype: At one boundary the junction diverges from the germline segment, which might be a read error. The V and J genes are TRBV11-2 and TRBJ2-3; D might be TRBD1 or TRBD2, each matching 5 bases. From germline, CDR1 is SGHAT and CDR2 FQNNGV. The CDR3 has 18 residues. The CDR3 loop reads CASSPGLTGPLSTVTQYF. CDR3 coding DNA: TGTGCCAGCAGCCCTGGGCTAACGGGGCCCTTGAGCACAGTTACGCAGTATTTT.

The V call is TRBV20-1, the J call TRBJ2-7; D ambiguous. Germline V gene sequence: CDR1 DFQATT, CDR2 SNEGSKA (reference sequence). CDR3 length: 17 amino acids. V was trimmed by 0 bases and J by 3 bases, leaving 21 bases between them. CDR3 in DNA: TGCAGTGCTAGAGACCCGGCGGTGCCTAGTAAGTTCTACGAGCAGTACTTC. Translated, it gives CSARDPAVPSKFYEQYF.

About this clonotype: The CDR3 carries no conserved terminal phenylalanine or tryptophan, so it likely arises from a read error. CDR3 DNA sequence: TGCGCCAGTAGCCCGGGGGGACAGGGGAGAGAGCAGTACTTA. Its protein product is CASSPGGQGREQYL. The gene calls are TRBV4-1 and TRBJ2-7; the match to TRBD1 covers 10 bases. The length of the CDR3 is 14 residues. Germline CDR1 is MGHRA and CDR2 is YSYEKL.

To note about this clonotype: The junction departs from the called germline gene at one end, perhaps through a read error. The chain links TRBV10-3 to TRBJ2-7; a weak D match, TRBD1 (5 bases). Germline V gene lookup returns CDR1 ENHRY and CDR2 SYGVKD. This CDR3 contains 14 residues. The CDR3 DNA reads TGTACCATCAGTACGGCACAGGCATCACACGAGCAGTACTTC. Translated, it gives CTISTAQASHEQYF.

Notes on this clonotype: As the CDR3 is not closed by the conserved phenylalanine or tryptophan, this likely results from a read error. The limits of the CDR3 on the DNA are not certain, so only TCRdb's listed CDR3 is given. The genes are TRBV29-1 and TRBJ2-7. Germline assignment: CDR1 SQVTM and CDR2 ANQGSEA. With termini counted, the CDR3 has 12 amino acids. The CDR3 loop is CSVEGRSYELYL.

With respect to this clonotype: Being one base from a much bigger clone, this may be a read error. The rearrangement joins TRBV6-6 to TRBJ2-7; 11 bases line up with TRBD2. The CDR3 length is 14 residues. CDR1 MNHNY and CDR2 SVGAGI come from the germline V gene (reference sequence). The CDR3 nucleotides are TGTGCCAGCCACAAACTAGCGGGGGACCACGAGCGGTACTTC. This gives the protein CASHKLAGDHERYF.

The chain links TRBV6-5 to TRBJ2-3, with 10 bases that match TRBD2. CDR3 length equals 16 residues. The V gene end was trimmed by 5 bases and the J gene end by 4 bases; junction bases not matched to a gene: 9. Germline V lookup: CDR1 MNHEY, CDR2 SVGAGI. Written as DNA, the CDR3 is TGTGCCAGCAGTCTAGCGGGAGCGGGCGGGGCAGATACGCAGTATTTT. Its translation: CASSLAGAGGADTQYF.

With respect to this clonotype: Sequence at one end of the junction differs from germline and may be a read error. The chain carries TRBV12-3 or TRBV12-4 and TRBJ1-6, with 7 positions matching TRBD1. The CDR3 spans 14 residues. As DNA, the CDR3 is TGTGCCAACAGCAGCAGGGGGGGAAATCCACCCCTCGACTTT. Translation gives CANSSRGGNPPLDF.

On this clonotype: This may come from a read error, since a much larger clone is one base off. The chain links TRBV4-1 to TRBJ2-7, with TRBD1 matching 11 bases. Germline V gene lookup returns CDR1 MGHRA and CDR2 YSYEKL. The CDR3 loop spans 15 amino acids. The CDR3 DNA reads as TGCGCCAACAGCCAAGGGACAGGGGGTACCTACGAGCAGTACTTC. It translates to CANSQGTGGTYEQYF.

On this clonotype: This may be a read error, as it is one base from a much larger clone. The CDR3 spells CASSQRGRFCEQYF. The CDR3 coding sequence is TGTGCCAGCAGTCAGCGGGGGCGGTTTTGCGAGCAGTACTTC. The gene calls are TRBV6-6 and TRBJ2-7, with 8 bases that match TRBD2. This CDR3 has 14 amino acids. Per the germline V gene, CDR1 is MNHNY and CDR2 is SVGAGI (reference sequence). V was pared by 5 bases and J by 6 bases, with 9 bases of the junction left unmatched.

Turning to this clonotype: Just one base apart from a much larger clone, this may be a read error. CDR3 amino acids: CASRTNSNHPQHF. Here the CDR3 DNA reads TGTGCCAGCAGGACCAATAGCAATCATCCCCAGCATTTT. The genes are TRBV6-5 and TRBJ1-5, with D uncertain. The CDR3 length is 13 residues. Germline assignment: CDR1 MNHEY and CDR2 SVGAGI.

A remark on this clonotype: This may stem from a read error, because a much larger clone lies one nucleotide away. This chain uses TRBV30 with TRBJ1-5, with D possibly TRBD1 on 5 matching bases. The CDR3 runs 15 residues. CDR1 is GTSNPN and CDR2 is SVGIG in the germline V gene (reference sequence). The DNA of the CDR3 is TGTGCCTCGAGTGTAAACGGGGCAAGCAATCAGCCCCAGCATTTT. Translation gives CASSVNGASNQPQHF.

In regard to this clonotype: This CDR3 is missing its conserved last phenylalanine or tryptophan, likely due to a read error. The chain carries TRBV29-1 and TRBJ2-3; a weak D match, TRBD1 (5 bases). The CDR3 runs to 14 residues. The germline CDR1 and CDR2 sequences are SQVTM and ANQGSEA. The CDR3 DNA sequence: TGCAGGGTTGAAGGTCAGGGAATTACAGATACGCAGTATTAT. Amino acids: CRVEGQGITDTQYY.

This clonotype appeared a few times. At one end the junction does not follow the germline gene, possibly because of a read error. The gene calls are TRBV6-6 and TRBJ2-1; D remains unclear. The CDR3 spans 14 residues. The germline V gene encodes CDR1 MNHNY and CDR2 SVGAGI (reference sequence). CDR3 sequence reads: CASGYSGNSNEQFF. The CDR3 DNA is TGTGCCAGCGGTTACTCTGGCAACTCCAATGAGCAGTTCTTT.

The table lists this clonotype with a count of one. Because it lacks the conserved phenylalanine or tryptophan at the end, this CDR3 is likely a read error. The chain has TRBV5-4 and TRBJ2-5; either TRBD1 or TRBD2 may supply D (5 bases each). CDR1 SGHNT and CDR2 YYREEE come from the germline V gene (reference sequence). This CDR3 has 15 residues. V shed 8 bases and J shed 4 bases, with 21 bases lying between them. The CDR3 DNA reads as TGTGCCAGTAGCACCTGGGACCGGTGGAGAGAGACCCAGTACTCC. Translation gives CASSTWDRWRETQYS.

Note on this clonotype: A read error is likely, as this CDR3 ends without the conserved phenylalanine or tryptophan. V usage is TRBV11-2 and J usage is TRBJ2-3; perhaps TRBD1 as D (5 bases). Germline loops: CDR1 SGHAT, CDR2 FQNNGV. The CDR3 has 15 amino acids. Trimming removed 5 bases from V and 7 bases from J, with 19 bases in between. The CDR3 region is CASSAGQGFVNTQYS. The CDR3 DNA follows: TGTGCCAGCAGCGCTGGTCAGGGTTTTGTAAATACGCAGTATTCT.

As for this clonotype: No conserved phenylalanine or tryptophan is present at the end of the CDR3, so a read error is the likely explanation. This rearrangement joins TRBV5-1 to TRBJ1-5; 9 bases fit TRBD1. Losses at the gene ends were 4 bases for V and 3 bases for J; bases not matched to a gene: 5. The germline V gene has CDR1 SGHRS and CDR2 YFSETQ. The CDR3 length is 15 residues. The CDR3: CASSLRTGDNQPQHL. CDR3 nucleotides: TGCGCCAGCAGCCTAAGGACAGGGGACAATCAGCCCCAGCATCTT.

In regard to this clonotype: One end of the junction is discordant with germline, which a read error may explain. The rearrangement uses TRBV6-5 and TRBJ1-5; 9 nucleotides match TRBD1. The CDR3 has 14 amino acids. Germline lookup yields CDR1 MNHEY and CDR2 SVGAGI. The CDR3 sequence: CARSSTGGNQPQHF. In DNA, the CDR3 is TGTGCCAGGAGCTCCACAGGGGGCAATCAGCCTCAGCATTTT.

This clonotype was recorded many times. The rearrangement uses TRBV12-3 or TRBV12-4 and TRBJ2-7; possibly TRBD2 for D (6 bases). The CDR3 contains 14 residues. Trimming removed 5 bases from V and 4 bases from J, with 15 bases in between. CDR3 sequence (DNA): TGTGCCAGCAGTCGGGACTCTCCCCGGTACGAGCAGTACTTC. Its translation: CASSRDSPRYEQYF.

Concerning this clonotype: A much larger clone is a single base away; this may be a read error. This chain uses TRBV11-2 with TRBJ2-1, with D perhaps TRBD1 (5 bases). Germline V lookup: CDR1 SGHAT, CDR2 FQNNGV. The CDR3 contains 16 residues. In DNA form, the CDR3 reads TGTGCCGGCAGCTTAAGGAGTCGGCGGAATAGGGGTGAGCGGTTCTTC. Translated, it gives CAGSLRSRRNRGERFF. Complete variable domain (other parts from reference TRBV11-2 and TRBJ2-1): EAGVAQSPRYKIIEKRQSVAFWCNPISGHATLYWYQQILGQGPKLLIQFQNNGVVDDSQLPKDRFSAERLKGVDSTLKIQPAKLEDSAVYLCAGSLRSRRNRGERFFGPGTRLTVL.

The table lists this clonotype with a count of one. This may be a read error: a much more frequent sequence differs by one nucleotide. The rearrangement joins TRBV24-1 to TRBJ1-5, with D possibly being TRBD1 (6 bases). CDR1 is KGHDR, CDR2 SFDVKD, per germline. The CDR3 contains 15 residues. The CDR3 DNA reads TGTGCCACCAGTGGGGCTACAGGGAGCAAACAGCCCCAGCATTTT. It translates to CATSGATGSKQPQHF.

The table lists this clonotype with many counts. CDR3 sequence reads: CSAAVGQASTDTQYF. Written as DNA, the CDR3 is TGCAGCGCCGCAGTGGGACAGGCTTCAACAGATACGCAGTATTTT. The chain uses TRBV29-1 and TRBJ2-3, with TRBD1 matching over 8 bases. V was clipped by 7 bases and J by 3 bases; unmatched bases: 12. This CDR3 spans 15 amino acids. Looked up from germline, CDR1 is SQVTM and CDR2 is ANQGSEA.

This clonotype was seen at least ten times. The V call is TRBV7-9, the J call TRBJ2-4, with 8 bases fitting TRBD1. The CDR3 totals 16 residues. In germline, CDR1 is SEHNR, CDR2 FQNEAQ (reference sequence). V gave up 5 bases and J gave up 1 base; unmatched junction bases: 7. CDR3 region: CASSIGQGAAKNIQYF. In DNA, the CDR3 is TGTGCCAGCAGCATCGGACAGGGAGCCGCCAAAAACATTCAGTACTTC.

This clonotype has a single count. V usage is TRBV6-5 and J usage is TRBJ1-2; TRBD1 matches at 10 bases. V dropped 7 bases and J dropped 4; count of bases not matched to a gene: 15. The CDR3 spans 17 residues. CDR1 is MNHEY and CDR2 is SVGAGI in the germline V gene. The DNA of the CDR3 is TGTGCCAGCATACCCGGGACAGGGGCTCCGTTCGGCTATGGCTACACCTTC. Translated, it gives CASIPGTGAPFGYGYTF.

This clonotype was counted only a few times. A clone one base away is much larger, so this may be a read error. V is TRBV5-4 and J is TRBJ2-7, with 7 bases fitting TRBD1. This CDR3 contains 14 residues. Germline V gene data show CDR1 as SGHNT and CDR2 as YYREEE (reference sequence). Trimming took 4 bases from V and 5 from J; bases not matched to a gene: 9. The CDR3 DNA sequence: TGTGCCAGCAGCACCGTGACAGGGCGCCACGAGCAGTACTTC. It codes for CASSTVTGRHEQYF. Complete variable domain (other parts from reference TRBV5-4 and TRBJ2-7): ETGVTQSPTHLIKTRGQQVTLRCSSQSGHNTVSWYQQALGQGPQFIFQYYREEENGRGNFPPRFSGLQFPNYSSELNVNALELDDSALYLCASSTVTGRHEQYFGPGTRLTVT.

This clonotype has only a few counts. The rearrangement joins TRBV15 to TRBJ2-1; 8 positions match TRBD2. Per germline, CDR1 LNHNV and CDR2 YYDKDF (reference sequence). Unmatched junction bases numbered 3, after V lost 0 bases and J lost 8 bases. This CDR3 contains 14 residues. CDR3 protein: CATSREAGGHEQFF. Written as DNA, the CDR3 is TGTGCCACCAGCAGAGAGGCGGGAGGTCATGAGCAGTTCTTC.

Only a few counts were recorded for this clonotype. A read error may be the cause here, since a much bigger clone is one base away. The chain uses TRBV20-1 and TRBJ2-7; 9 bases map to TRBD1. The CDR3 length is 14 residues. Germline assignment: CDR1 DFQATT and CDR2 SNEGSKA (reference sequence). This chain's CDR3 is CSAREDRGPYEQHF. DNA for the CDR3: TGCAGTGCGAGGGAGGACAGGGGACCCTACGAGCAGCACTTC.

At least ten counts were recorded for this clonotype. The chain joins TRBV12-3 or TRBV12-4 to TRBJ2-3, with 10 bases fitting TRBD2. V shed 6 bases and J 2 bases; nucleotides not matched to a gene: 2. The CDR3 spans 14 residues. CDR3 nucleotides: TGTGCCAGCAGGGGACTAGCGAACACAGATACGCAGTATTTT. It codes for CASRGLANTDTQYF.